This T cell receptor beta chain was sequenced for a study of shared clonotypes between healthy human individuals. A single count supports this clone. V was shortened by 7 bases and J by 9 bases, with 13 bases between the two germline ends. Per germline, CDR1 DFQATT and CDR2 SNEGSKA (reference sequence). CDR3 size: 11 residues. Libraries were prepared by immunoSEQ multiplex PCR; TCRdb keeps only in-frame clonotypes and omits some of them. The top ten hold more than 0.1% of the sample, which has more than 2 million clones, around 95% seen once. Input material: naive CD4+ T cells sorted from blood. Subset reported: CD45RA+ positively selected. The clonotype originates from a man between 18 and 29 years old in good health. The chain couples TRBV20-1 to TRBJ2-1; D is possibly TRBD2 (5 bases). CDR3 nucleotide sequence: TGCAGTGGGACGGACTCTAGTGAGCAGTTCTTC. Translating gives CSGTDSSEQFF.